This note documents a single T cell receptor beta chain sequence. Its antigen is currently unknown. These data belong to a study of CXCR3-negative and CXCR3-positive naive CD8 T cells. The study made its TRB cDNA libraries by 5' RACE, adding UMI labels. TCRdb re-called the 5' RACE reads, yielding one record per CDR3 amino acid sequence without DNA. Recorded for this sample: around 160,000 distinct CDR3 sequences. Regarding the study as a whole: Hydrophobicity was higher for TRB CDR3s found in CXCR3-positive naive cells than in CXCR3-negative naive cells.

The TCR comes from a human donor in good health. Some clones in this sample may be carry-over from other donors' samples. Material: naive CXCR3+ CD8+ T cells from blood. Sample subset: CD45RO-CCR7+CD27+CD95- naive CD8+ T cells expressing CXCR3 (TNR3+).

CDR3 loop: CASSYLAGEGLGEQYF. The chain carries TRBV6-6 and TRBJ2-7; TCRdb reports TRBD2, a call that lacks DNA to check it against. This CDR3 is 16 amino acids long. Germline CDR1 MNHNY, CDR2 SVGAGI (reference sequence).